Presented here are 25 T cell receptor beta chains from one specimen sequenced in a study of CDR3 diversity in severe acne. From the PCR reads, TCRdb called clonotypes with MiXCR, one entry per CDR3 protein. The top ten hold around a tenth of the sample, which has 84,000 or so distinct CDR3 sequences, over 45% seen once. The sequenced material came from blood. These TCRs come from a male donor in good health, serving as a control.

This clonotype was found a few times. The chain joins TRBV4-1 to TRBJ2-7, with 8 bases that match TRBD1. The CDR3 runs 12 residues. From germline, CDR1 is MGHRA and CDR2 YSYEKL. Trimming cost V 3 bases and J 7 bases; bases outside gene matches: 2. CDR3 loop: CASSQDRAEQYF. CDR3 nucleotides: TGCGCCAGCAGCCAGGACAGGGCTGAGCAGTACTTC.

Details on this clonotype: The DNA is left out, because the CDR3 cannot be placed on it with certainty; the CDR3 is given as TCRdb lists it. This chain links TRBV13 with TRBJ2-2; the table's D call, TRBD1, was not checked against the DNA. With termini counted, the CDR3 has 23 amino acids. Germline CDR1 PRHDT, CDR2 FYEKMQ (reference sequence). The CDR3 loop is CASSHNRGSYGYTFGSGTGELFF.

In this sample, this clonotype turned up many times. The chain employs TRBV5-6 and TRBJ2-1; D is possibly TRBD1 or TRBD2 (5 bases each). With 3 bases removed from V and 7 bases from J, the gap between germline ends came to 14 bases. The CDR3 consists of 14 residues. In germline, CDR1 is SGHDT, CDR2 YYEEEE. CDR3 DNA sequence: TGTGCCAGCAGCTCTCCTGGGACCTCTAATGAGCAGTTCTTC. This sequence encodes CASSSPGTSNEQFF.

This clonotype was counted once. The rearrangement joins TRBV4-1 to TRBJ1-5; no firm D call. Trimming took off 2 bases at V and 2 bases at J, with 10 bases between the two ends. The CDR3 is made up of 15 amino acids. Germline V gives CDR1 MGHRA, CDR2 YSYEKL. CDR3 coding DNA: TGCGCCAGCAGCCAATTGGACCTGGGCAATCAGCCCCAGCATTTT. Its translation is CASSQLDLGNQPQHF.

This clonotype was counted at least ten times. The CDR3 protein is CASSLEVGVTYEQYF. The CDR3, as DNA: TGCGCCAGCAGCTTGGAAGTAGGGGTCACCTACGAGCAGTACTTC. The chain carries TRBV5-1 and TRBJ2-7, with D possibly being TRBD1 (5 bases). The germline CDR1 and CDR2 sequences are SGHRS and YFSETQ. Trimming left V 0 bases short and J 2 bases short, with 12 bases between. The CDR3 runs 15 residues.

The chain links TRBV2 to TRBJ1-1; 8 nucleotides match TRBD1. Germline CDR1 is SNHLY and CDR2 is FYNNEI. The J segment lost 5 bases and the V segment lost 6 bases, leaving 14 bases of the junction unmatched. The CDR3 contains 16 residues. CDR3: CASSDDRGGGSTEAFF. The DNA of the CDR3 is TGTGCCAGCAGCGACGACAGGGGAGGGGGATCTACTGAAGCTTTCTTT. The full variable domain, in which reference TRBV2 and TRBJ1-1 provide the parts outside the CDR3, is EPEVTQTPSHQVTQMGQEVILRCVPISNHLYFYWYRQILGQKVEFLVSFYNNEISEKSEIFDDQFSVERPDGSNFTLKIRSTKLEDSAMYFCASSDDRGGGSTEAFFGQGTRLTVV.

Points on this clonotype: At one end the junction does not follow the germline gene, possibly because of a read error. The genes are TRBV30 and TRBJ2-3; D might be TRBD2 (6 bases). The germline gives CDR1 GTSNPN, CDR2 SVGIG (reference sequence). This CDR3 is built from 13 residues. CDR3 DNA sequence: TGTGCCTGGAGGGCATGGGAGGCAGATATGCAGTATTTT. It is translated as CAWRAWEADMQYF.

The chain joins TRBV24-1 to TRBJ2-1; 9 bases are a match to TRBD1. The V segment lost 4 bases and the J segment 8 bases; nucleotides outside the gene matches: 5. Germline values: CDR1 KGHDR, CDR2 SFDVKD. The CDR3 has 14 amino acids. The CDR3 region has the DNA TGTGCCACCAGTGACCGGACAGGGGCGGATGAGCAGTTCTTC. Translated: CATSDRTGADEQFF.

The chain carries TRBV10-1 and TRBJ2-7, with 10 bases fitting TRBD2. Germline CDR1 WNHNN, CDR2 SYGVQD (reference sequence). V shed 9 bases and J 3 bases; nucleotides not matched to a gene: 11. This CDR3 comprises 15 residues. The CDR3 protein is CASAGLAGDYYEQYF. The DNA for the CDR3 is TGCGCCAGTGCGGGGCTAGCGGGAGACTACTACGAGCAGTACTTC.

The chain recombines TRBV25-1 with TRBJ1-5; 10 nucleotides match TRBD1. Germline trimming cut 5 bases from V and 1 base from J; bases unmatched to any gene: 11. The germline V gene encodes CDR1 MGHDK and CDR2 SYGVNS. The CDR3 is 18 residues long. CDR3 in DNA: TGTGCCAGCAGTTACCGGGACAGGGGTCCCTTAAGCAATCAGCCCCAGCATTTT. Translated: CASSYRDRGPLSNQPQHF.

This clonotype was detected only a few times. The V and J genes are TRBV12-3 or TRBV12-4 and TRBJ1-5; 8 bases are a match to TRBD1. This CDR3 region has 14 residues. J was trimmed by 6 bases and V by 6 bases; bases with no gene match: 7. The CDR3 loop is CASRRGQELQPQHF. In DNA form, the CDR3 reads TGTGCCAGCAGGCGGGGACAGGAACTTCAGCCCCAGCATTTT.

CDR3 sequence (DNA): TGTGCCAGCAGTTCGACCTGGGACAGTGAAGCTTTCTTT. Encoded protein: CASSSTWDSEAFF. The J gene is TRBJ1-1, the V gene TRBV6-5, with TRBD1 identical over 7 bases. Germline CDR1 is MNHEY and CDR2 is SVGAGI. This CDR3 is built from 13 residues. Trimming removed 4 bases from V and 7 bases from J; junction bases left unmatched: 6.

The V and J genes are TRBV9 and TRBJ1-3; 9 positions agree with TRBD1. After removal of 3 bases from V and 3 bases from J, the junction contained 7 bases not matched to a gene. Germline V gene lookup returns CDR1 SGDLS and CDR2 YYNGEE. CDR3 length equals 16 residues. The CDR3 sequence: CASSATGTGYGNTIYF. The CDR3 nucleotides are TGTGCCAGCAGCGCGACCGGGACAGGGTATGGAAACACCATATATTTT.

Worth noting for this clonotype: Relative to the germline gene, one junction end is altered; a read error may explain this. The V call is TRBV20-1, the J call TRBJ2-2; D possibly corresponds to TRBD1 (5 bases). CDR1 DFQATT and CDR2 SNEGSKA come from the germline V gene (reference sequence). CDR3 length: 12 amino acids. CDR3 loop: CSARVSVTDSSF. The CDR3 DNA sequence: TGCAGTGCTAGAGTCAGCGTGACAGACAGCTCATTT.

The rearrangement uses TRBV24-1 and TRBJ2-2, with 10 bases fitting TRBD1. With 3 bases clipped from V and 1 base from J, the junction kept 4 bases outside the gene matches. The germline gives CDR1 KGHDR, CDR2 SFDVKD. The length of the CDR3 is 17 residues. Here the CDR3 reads CATSDPWTGGNTGELFF. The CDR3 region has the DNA TGTGCCACCAGTGATCCATGGACAGGGGGGAACACCGGGGAGCTGTTTTTT.

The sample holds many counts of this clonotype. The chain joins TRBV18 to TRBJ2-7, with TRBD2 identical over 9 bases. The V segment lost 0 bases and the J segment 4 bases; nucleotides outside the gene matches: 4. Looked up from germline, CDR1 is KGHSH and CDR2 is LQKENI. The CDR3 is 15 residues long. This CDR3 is CASSPPGAGGYEQYF. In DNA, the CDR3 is TGTGCCAGCTCACCACCCGGAGCGGGAGGATACGAGCAGTACTTC.

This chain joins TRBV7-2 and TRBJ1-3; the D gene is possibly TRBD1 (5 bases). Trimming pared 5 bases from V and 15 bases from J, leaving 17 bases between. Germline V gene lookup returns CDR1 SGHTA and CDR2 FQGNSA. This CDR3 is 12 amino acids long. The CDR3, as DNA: TGTGCCAGCAGCCAGTACCGGGGGGACGAATATTTT. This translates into CASSQYRGDEYF.

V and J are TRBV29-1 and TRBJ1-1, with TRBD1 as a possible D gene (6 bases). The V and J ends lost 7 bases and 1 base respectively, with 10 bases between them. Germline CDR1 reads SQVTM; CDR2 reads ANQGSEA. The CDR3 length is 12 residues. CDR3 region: CSGGLENTEAFF. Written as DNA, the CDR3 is TGCAGCGGGGGGCTGGAGAACACTGAAGCTTTCTTT.

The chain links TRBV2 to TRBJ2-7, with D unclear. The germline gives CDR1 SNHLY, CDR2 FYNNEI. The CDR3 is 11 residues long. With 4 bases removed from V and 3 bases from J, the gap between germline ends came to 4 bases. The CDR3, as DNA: TGTGCCAGCAGTGCAGTCTACGAGCAGTACTTC. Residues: CASSAVYEQYF.

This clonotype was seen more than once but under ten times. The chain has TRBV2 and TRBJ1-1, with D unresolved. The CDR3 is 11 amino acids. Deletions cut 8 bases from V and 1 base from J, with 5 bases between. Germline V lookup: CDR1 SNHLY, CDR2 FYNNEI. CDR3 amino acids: CASEANTEAFF. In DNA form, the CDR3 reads TGTGCCAGCGAGGCGAACACTGAAGCTTTCTTT.

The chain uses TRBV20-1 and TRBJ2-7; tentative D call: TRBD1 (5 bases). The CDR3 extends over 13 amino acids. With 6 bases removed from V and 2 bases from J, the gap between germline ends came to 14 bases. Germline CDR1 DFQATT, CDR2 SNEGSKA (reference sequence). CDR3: CSASADSTYEQYF. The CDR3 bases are TGCAGTGCCTCCGCAGACAGTACCTACGAGCAGTACTTC.

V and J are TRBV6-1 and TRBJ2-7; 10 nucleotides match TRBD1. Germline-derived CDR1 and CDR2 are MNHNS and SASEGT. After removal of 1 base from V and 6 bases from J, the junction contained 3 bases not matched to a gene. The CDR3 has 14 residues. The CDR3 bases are TGTGCCAGCAGTGAAGGACAGGGGGCCTCCGAGCAGTACTTC. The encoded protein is CASSEGQGASEQYF.

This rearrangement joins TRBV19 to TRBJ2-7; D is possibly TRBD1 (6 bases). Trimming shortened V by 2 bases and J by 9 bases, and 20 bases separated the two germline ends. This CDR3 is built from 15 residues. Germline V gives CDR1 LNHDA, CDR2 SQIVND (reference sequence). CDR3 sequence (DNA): TGTGCCAGTAGTATATGGGGGCCGCTCCCCCCCCCGCAGTACTTC. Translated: CASSIWGPLPPPQYF.

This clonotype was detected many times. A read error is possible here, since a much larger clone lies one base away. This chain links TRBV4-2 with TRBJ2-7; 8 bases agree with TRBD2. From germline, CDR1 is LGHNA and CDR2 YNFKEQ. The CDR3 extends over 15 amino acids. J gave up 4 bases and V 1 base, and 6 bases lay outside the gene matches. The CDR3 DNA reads TGTGCCAGCAGCCAAGCGACGGGAGGGCATTACGAGCAGTACTTC. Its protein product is CASSQATGGHYEQYF.

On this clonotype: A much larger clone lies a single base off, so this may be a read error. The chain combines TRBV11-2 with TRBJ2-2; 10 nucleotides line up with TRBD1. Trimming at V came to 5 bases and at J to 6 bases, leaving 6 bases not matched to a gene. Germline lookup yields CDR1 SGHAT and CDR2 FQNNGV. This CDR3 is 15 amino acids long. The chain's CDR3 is CASSQGTGDAGELFF. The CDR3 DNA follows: TGTGCCAGCAGCCAAGGGACAGGGGACGCCGGGGAGCTGTTTTTT.